The clone carrying this T cell receptor beta chain came up a few times. Its antigen is not known. Controls matched for age and sex were healthy donors. FACS enriched CD8+ TEMRA cells, while bulk CD8+ and CD4+ were negatively isolated. The CDR3 covers 16 residues. Germline V gives CDR1 SEHNR, CDR2 FQNEAQ (reference sequence). Trimming cost V 9 bases and J 0 bases, with 21 bases left between them. The data originate from a study of CD8 T cells in Susac syndrome. Roughly 0.5 to 1 ug RNA was reverse transcribed with random hexamers. TCR beta CDR3 was amplified by immunoSEQ multiplex PCR. This amplification extended across 54 Vbeta and 13 Jbeta segments. MiXCR was run by TCRdb on the immunoSEQ multiplex PCR reads, yielding one entry per CDR3 protein. This sample has 25,000 to 30,000 distinct CDR3 sequences; approximately 94% occur once, and the top ten carry approximately 0.25%. Findings of the study overall: Individuals included in the TCR sequencing and HLA analysis were acknowledged by the study to be relatively few in number.

Sequenced: CD8+ T cells from PBMCs. The sequence derives from a human donor in good health. V and J are TRBV7-9 and TRBJ2-7, with D possibly being TRBD1 or TRBD2 (5 bases each). The CDR3 DNA is TGTGCCAGTAGCCCTGACCTTGAGGGGCCCTCCTACGAGCAGTACTTC. Translated: CASSPDLEGPSYEQYF.